The 13 T cell receptor beta chains below all came from one sample that was sequenced in a study of shared clonotypes between healthy human individuals. Libraries were prepared by immunoSEQ multiplex PCR; TCRdb keeps only in-frame clonotypes and omits some of them. The profile shows hundreds of thousands of clones, 95% to 97% of them singletons. The naive CD8 population came from CD45RO-negative cells selected for CCR7, without terminally differentiated effector memory CD45RA+ cells. Sequencing input: naive CD8+ T cells sorted from blood. The receptors originated from a woman aged 25 to 39 in good health.

V usage is TRBV10-3 and J usage is TRBJ2-7; the match to TRBD2 covers 11 bases. The CDR3 has 16 residues. V lost 0 bases and J lost 0; bases outside the gene matches: 1. Germline loops: CDR1 ENHRY, CDR2 SYGVKD. The CDR3 region has the DNA TGTGCCATCAGTGAGTCGACTAGCGGGGTCTCCTACGAGCAGTACTTC. It translates to CAISESTSGVSYEQYF.

The J gene is TRBJ2-7, the V gene TRBV28, with unresolved D. CDR1 is MDHEN, CDR2 SYDVKM, per germline. V was cut by 2 bases and J by 3 bases, with 11 bases left in between. The CDR3 contains 14 residues. The CDR3 sequence: CASSLRPQNYEQYF. CDR3 DNA sequence: TGTGCCAGCAGTTTAAGGCCACAAAACTACGAGCAGTACTTC.

The chain links TRBV4-1 to TRBJ1-3; D is unresolved. The CDR3 is 16 residues long. V shed 1 base and J shed 3 bases, with 13 bases lying between them. Per the germline V gene, CDR1 is MGHRA and CDR2 is YSYEKL. The CDR3 is CASSQVFGGSGNTIYF. The DNA of the CDR3 is TGCGCCAGCAGCCAAGTCTTTGGCGGGAGTGGAAACACCATATATTTT.

V is TRBV27 and J is TRBJ1-4; no clear D. The CDR3 has 14 amino acids. The V end lost 6 bases, the J end lost 4 bases, and 12 bases lay between the germline ends. Germline CDR1 MNHEY, CDR2 SMNVEV (reference sequence). CDR3 in DNA: TGTGCCAGCAGCCCCGACGGAATTAATGAAAAACTGTTTTTT. Amino acid sequence: CASSPDGINEKLFF.

The V call is TRBV5-1, the J call TRBJ2-7; D tentatively fits TRBD1 or TRBD2 (5 bases each). The V end lost 0 bases, the J end lost 2 bases, and 12 bases lay between the germline ends. There are 15 residues in the CDR3. CDR1 is SGHRS and CDR2 is YFSETQ in the germline V gene. CDR3 amino acids: CASSLDIGTAYEQYF. CDR3 nucleotides: TGCGCCAGCAGCTTGGACATCGGGACGGCCTACGAGCAGTACTTC.

The rearrangement uses TRBV10-3 and TRBJ1-2; D remains unclear. This CDR3 spans 18 amino acids. V was shortened by 0 bases and J by 3 bases, with 20 bases between the two germline ends. CDR1 is ENHRY, CDR2 SYGVKD, per germline. The CDR3, as DNA: TGTGCCATCAGTGAGTCGTCCCCCGCGGGGAGATCCTACTATGGCTACACCTTC. This translates into CAISESSPAGRSYYGYTF.

The chain carries TRBV9 and TRBJ1-2; TRBD1 matches 7 bases. This CDR3 is built from 13 residues. Germline values: CDR1 SGDLS, CDR2 YYNGEE. The junction had 7 bases not matched to a gene; V was cut back by 3 bases and J by 8 bases. This CDR3 reads CASSGWTGLGYTF. The CDR3 coding sequence is TGTGCCAGCAGCGGATGGACAGGCCTCGGCTACACCTTC.

This chain links TRBV27 with TRBJ2-1, with 8 bases identical to TRBD1. V lost 4 bases, J lost 8 bases, and 10 bases stayed unmatched. CDR3 length equals 15 residues. Looked up from germline, CDR1 is MNHEY and CDR2 is SMNVEV (reference sequence). In DNA, the CDR3 is TGTGCCAGCAGTTCGACCGGGACAGGTGTAGATGAGCAGTTCTTC. It specifies CASSSTGTGVDEQFF.

The rearrangement joins TRBV7-9 to TRBJ2-3; D is uncertain. Looked up from germline, CDR1 is SEHNR and CDR2 is FQNEAQ (reference sequence). Trimming removed 5 bases from V and 5 bases from J, with 17 bases in between. This CDR3 is built from 15 residues. The CDR3 DNA reads TGTGCCAGCAGCCACTCCACCCACTCGGGAGATACGCAGTATTTT. Translated, it gives CASSHSTHSGDTQYF.

The chain couples TRBV28 to TRBJ2-5; 8 nucleotides agree with TRBD2. The length of the CDR3 is 17 residues. Trimming removed 2 bases from V and 5 bases from J; junction bases left unmatched: 13. The germline V gene encodes CDR1 MDHEN and CDR2 SYDVKM. CDR3 sequence reads: CASSLPRGGGGSETQYF. The DNA of the CDR3 is TGTGCCAGCAGTTTACCCCGGGGGGGTGGAGGGAGCGAGACCCAGTACTTC.

The V call is TRBV28, the J call TRBJ2-7, with D possibly matching TRBD1 (6 bases). CDR1 and CDR2 from the germline V gene are MDHEN and SYDVKM. Trimming took 6 bases from V and 5 from J, leaving 20 bases between them. CDR3 length equals 15 residues. The CDR3 protein is CASSLARLAGDEQYF. In nucleotides, the CDR3 is TGTGCCAGCAGCCTGGCCCGACTCGCAGGGGACGAGCAGTACTTC.

The CDR3: CASSLNLGAEQYF. For the CDR3, the DNA is TGTGCCAGCAGCTTAAACTTAGGGGCCGAGCAGTACTTC. The rearrangement uses TRBV7-9 and TRBJ2-7, with D possibly being TRBD1 (5 bases). This CDR3 is 13 amino acids long. Germline V gene data show CDR1 as SEHNR and CDR2 as FQNEAQ (reference sequence). With 2 bases removed from V and 6 bases from J, the gap between germline ends came to 11 bases.

The CDR3 reads CASSLETYSSYNEQFF. Here the CDR3 DNA reads TGTGCCAGCAGCTTGGAGACGTACAGCTCCTACAATGAGCAGTTCTTC. V is TRBV5-5 and J is TRBJ2-1; no reliable D call. The V end lost 0 bases, the J end lost 0 bases, and 10 bases lay between the germline ends. This CDR3 is built from 16 residues. In germline, CDR1 is SGHKS, CDR2 YYEKEE (reference sequence).